Following are 27 T cell receptor beta chains from one sample sequenced in a study of T cells in Graves' hyperthyroidism and ophthalmopathy. Amplified TCR beta CDR3 regions came from RNA transcripts. Primed by the HTBI set, a first-round RT-PCR was run on the TCR CDR3. One entry per CDR3 protein results from TCRdb running MiXCR on the multiplex PCR reads. This sample has about 560,000 distinct CDR3 sequences, with approximately 44% found just once. The specimen was peripheral blood or thyroid tissue (not recorded which). The receptors come from a woman aged 18-30 years with Graves' hyperthyroidism.

The J gene is TRBJ1-4, the V gene TRBV19; 9 bases line up with TRBD1. The CDR3 is 15 residues long. Germline trimming cut 1 base from V and 5 bases from J; bases unmatched to any gene: 2. Germline CDR1 reads LNHDA; CDR2 reads SQIVND (reference sequence). The CDR3 sequence: CASSIVGTGNEKLFF. CDR3 bases: TGTGCCAGTAGTATAGTTGGGACAGGGAATGAAAAACTGTTTTTT. The full variable domain, rest sourced from reference TRBV19 and TRBJ1-4, is DGGITQSPKYLFRKEGQNVTLSCEQNLNHDAMYWYRQDPGQGLRLIYYSQIVNDFQKGDIAEGYSVSREKKESFPLTVTSAQKNPTAFYLCASSIVGTGNEKLFFGSGTQLSVL.

This clonotype was counted between two and nine times. This chain uses TRBV7-8 with TRBJ2-1; D might be TRBD2 (6 bases). V lost 2 bases and J lost 2, with 10 bases in between. The CDR3 totals 15 residues. The germline V gene has CDR1 SGHVS and CDR2 FQNEAQ. The CDR3 DNA reads TGTGCCAGCAGCTTACAGCGGGCCCCCTACAATGAGCAGTTCTTC. Its translation is CASSLQRAPYNEQFF.

This sequence joins TRBV11-1 and TRBJ2-7, with 8 bases fitting TRBD2. The CDR3 is 15 residues long. The germline gives CDR1 SGHAT, CDR2 FQDESV (reference sequence). The V segment lost 2 bases and the J segment 7 bases; nucleotides outside the gene matches: 10. CDR3 sequence reads: CASSLRSAGGGEQYF. For the CDR3, the DNA is TGTGCCAGCAGCTTAAGATCGGCGGGGGGTGGGGAGCAGTACTTC.

Many counts were recorded for this clonotype. The chain couples TRBV7-9 to TRBJ2-2, with D hard to call. Trimming pared 0 bases from V and 3 bases from J, leaving 5 bases between. Germline CDR1 is SEHNR and CDR2 is FQNEAQ (reference sequence). This CDR3 has 14 residues. CDR3 DNA sequence: TGTGCCAGCAGCTTAGCCGGGTACACCGGGGAGCTGTTTTTT. Protein sequence: CASSLAGYTGELFF.

In its sample, this clonotype was seen a few times. This rearrangement joins TRBV25-1 to TRBJ1-6, with unresolved D. V was clipped by 6 bases and J by 10 bases, with 10 bases between them. CDR1 is MGHDK, CDR2 SYGVNS, per germline. CDR3 length: 12 amino acids. CDR3 protein: CASSLTTSPLHF. The CDR3 DNA is TGTGCCAGCAGCCTAACAACCTCACCCCTCCACTTT. The whole variable domain, filled in from reference TRBV25-1 and TRBJ1-6, reads EADIYQTPRYLVIGTGKKITLECSQTMGHDKMYWYQQDPGMELHLIHYSYGVNSTEKGDLSSESTVSRIRTEHFPLTLESARPSHTSQYLCASSLTTSPLHFGNGTRLTVT.

The genes are TRBV29-1 and TRBJ2-7; D gene uncertain. Trimming shortened V by 4 bases and J by 3 bases, and 10 bases separated the two germline ends. The CDR3 has 12 residues. Germline loops: CDR1 SQVTM, CDR2 ANQGSEA. In DNA, the CDR3 is TGCAGCGTTGGGGCCACGGGCTACGAGCAGTACTTC. This codes for CSVGATGYEQYF.

Concerning this clonotype itself: The junction shows a germline mismatch at one end, possibly a read error. This chain connects TRBV10-3 to TRBJ1-2; D possibly corresponds to TRBD1 (6 bases). The CDR3 extends over 14 amino acids. Germline CDR1 ENHRY, CDR2 SYGVKD. DNA of the CDR3: TGTGCCAGCAGTGATAGTACAGGGACCTATGGCTACACCTTC. Amino acids: CASSDSTGTYGYTF.

Regarding this clonotype: This sequence may be a read error, since a much larger clone differs from it by one base. V and J are TRBV7-2 and TRBJ1-2; 7 bases are a match to TRBD1. With V trimmed by 5 bases and J by 8 bases, 11 bases remained unmatched. Germline V lookup: CDR1 SGHTA, CDR2 FQGNSA. CDR3 length: 14 residues. The CDR3 DNA reads as TGTGCCAGCAGCCCACGATCCGGGACAGTCGGCTACACCTTC. This gives the protein CASSPRSGTVGYTF.

This chain connects TRBV25-1 to TRBJ1-5; 9 nucleotides agree with TRBD1. The germline V gene has CDR1 MGHDK and CDR2 SYGVNS. V lost 8 bases to trimming and J lost 4 bases; unmatched junction nucleotides: 6. The CDR3 totals 14 residues. The CDR3 coding sequence is TGTGCCAGCGGAGGACAGGGGCGTAATCAGCCCCAGCATTTT. Translated, it gives CASGGQGRNQPQHF.

This clonotype was observed many times. CDR3 sequence: CAIRQGVYYEQYF. The CDR3 DNA sequence: TGTGCCATCAGGCAGGGAGTTTACTACGAGCAGTACTTC. The rearrangement joins TRBV10-3 to TRBJ2-7; TRBD1 or TRBD2 may be the D gene (5 bases each). The length of the CDR3 is 13 residues. Germline V CDR1 and CDR2: ENHRY, SYGVKD. V lost 6 bases and J lost 3, with 12 bases in between.

This sequence joins TRBV19 and TRBJ2-2, with 11 bases matching TRBD2. Germline assignment: CDR1 LNHDA and CDR2 SQIVND (reference sequence). The V gene end was trimmed by 1 base and the J gene end by 6 bases; junction bases not matched to a gene: 10. The CDR3 has 18 amino acids. CDR3 sequence reads: CASSIGSSGRAPSGELFF. CDR3 bases: TGTGCCAGTAGTATAGGGAGTAGCGGGAGGGCCCCGTCCGGGGAGCTGTTTTTT.

This clonotype was picked up a small number of times. CDR3 bases: TGTGCCAGCAGCATGGGGATGGGTACCGGGGAGCTGTTTTTT. Encoded protein: CASSMGMGTGELFF. The chain links TRBV5-5 to TRBJ2-2; D unclear. With 4 bases removed from V and 5 bases from J, the gap between germline ends came to 12 bases. Germline V gives CDR1 SGHKS, CDR2 YYEKEE (reference sequence). This CDR3 comprises 14 residues.

This clonotype was counted a few times. This sequence joins TRBV2 and TRBJ1-1; D unclear. The CDR3 extends over 12 amino acids. V lost 4 bases to trimming and J lost 6 bases, with 9 bases between them. Germline lookup yields CDR1 SNHLY and CDR2 FYNNEI. The CDR3 nucleotides read TGTGCCAGCAGTGGAGGCTCTTCTGAAGCTTTCTTT. Translated: CASSGGSSEAFF.

Regarding this clonotype: This sequence may be a read error, since a much larger clone differs from it by one base. Since the CDR3 does not end with the conserved phenylalanine or tryptophan, this likely comes from a read error. The chain uses TRBV29-1 and TRBJ2-2, with 8 bases identical to TRBD1. This CDR3 contains 13 residues. The V and J ends lost 7 bases and 4 bases, in that order; junction bases with no gene match: 5. The V gene's germline CDR1 is SQVTM and CDR2 ANQGSEA. The CDR3 bases are TGCAGCGGGGGACAGGCGGGCACCGGGGAGCTGTTTCTT. Its translation: CSGGQAGTGELFL.

The genes are TRBV7-9 and TRBJ2-5; a possible D gene is TRBD1 (8 bases). The CDR3 length is 15 residues. Germline V gene data show CDR1 as SEHNR and CDR2 as FQNEAQ (reference sequence). Trimming took 4 bases from V and 2 from J, leaving 14 bases between them. The CDR3 coding sequence is TGTGCCAGCAGCTACGGACAGGGAGGGCAAGAGACCCAGTACTTC. Residues: CASSYGQGGQETQYF. The whole variable domain, remainder taken from reference TRBV7-9 and TRBJ2-5, is DTGVSQNPRHKITKRGQNVTFRCDPISEHNRLYWYRQTLGQGPEFLTYFQNEAQLEKSRLLSDRFSAERPKGSFSTLEIQRTEQGDSAMYLCASSYGQGGQETQYFGPGTRLLVL.

Points on this clonotype: The junction departs from the called germline gene at one end, perhaps through a read error. The chain joins TRBV5-1 to TRBJ1-3; D not certain. Germline CDR1 reads SGHRS; CDR2 reads YFSETQ. This CDR3 is 14 amino acids long. CDR3 in DNA: TGTGCCAGCAGCTTGGGTCCGACTGGAAACACCATATATTTT. Protein: CASSLGPTGNTIYF.

This clonotype has just a few counts. V gene TRBV5-1 combines with J gene TRBJ2-6; D is unclear. V dropped 0 bases and J dropped 1 base, with 5 bases sitting between them. This CDR3 is 15 amino acids long. Germline assignment: CDR1 SGHRS and CDR2 YFSETQ. The CDR3: CASSLEESGANVLTF. DNA of the CDR3: TGCGCCAGCAGCTTGGAGGAGTCTGGGGCCAACGTCCTGACTTTC.

This clonotype appeared many times. V usage is TRBV19 and J usage is TRBJ1-5; D uncertain. V was clipped by 3 bases and J by 1 base, with 7 bases between them. CDR1 LNHDA and CDR2 SQIVND come from the germline V gene (reference sequence). The CDR3 runs 14 residues. The CDR3, as DNA: TGTGCCAGTAGTATCGACCTAAGCAATCAGCCCCAGCATTTT. It is translated as CASSIDLSNQPQHF.

The chain has TRBV7-9 and TRBJ1-1, with 7 bases matching TRBD1. The CDR3 runs to 14 residues. Germline CDR1 SEHNR, CDR2 FQNEAQ (reference sequence). V lost 1 base, J lost 5 bases, and 4 bases stayed unmatched. The CDR3, as DNA: TGTGCCAGCAGCTTAGAGCGCAGGGGGACTGAAGCTTTCTTT. It is translated as CASSLERRGTEAFF.

This clonotype was seen only a few times. J is TRBJ1-6 and V is TRBV25-1, with D tentatively TRBD1 (6 bases). CDR3 size: 17 residues. Germline CDR1 and CDR2: MGHDK and SYGVNS. V lost 3 bases and J lost 7, with 19 bases in between. The CDR3: CASSERGRGYLNSPLHF. In DNA form, the CDR3 reads TGTGCCAGCAGTGAGAGGGGCAGGGGCTACCTAAATTCACCCCTCCACTTT.

This rearrangement joins TRBV9 to TRBJ1-4; no firm D call. Trimming shortened V by 4 bases and J by 8 bases, and 21 bases separated the two germline ends. The length of the CDR3 is 16 residues. CDR1 is SGDLS, CDR2 YYNGEE, per germline. Here the CDR3 reads CASSLELVPLGEKLFF. CDR3 sequence (DNA): TGTGCCAGCAGCCTCGAACTAGTCCCCCTGGGGGAAAAACTGTTTTTT.

This clonotype has at least ten counts. This chain links TRBV7-8 with TRBJ2-7; 8 bases fit TRBD2. After removal of 6 bases from V and 2 bases from J, the junction contained 6 bases not matched to a gene. The CDR3 spans 14 residues. From germline, CDR1 is SGHVS and CDR2 FQNEAQ. CDR3 residues: CASRLAGNTYEQYF. DNA for the CDR3: TGTGCCAGCAGGCTAGCGGGCAACACCTACGAGCAGTACTTC.

The V gene is TRBV19, the J gene TRBJ1-2; no clear D. Trimming removed 7 bases from V and 5 bases from J, with 17 bases in between. The CDR3 length is 14 residues. In germline, CDR1 is LNHDA, CDR2 SQIVND (reference sequence). Here the CDR3 reads CASIQPGRAYGYTF. DNA for the CDR3: TGTGCCAGTATCCAACCCGGACGAGCTTATGGCTACACCTTC.

This clonotype was found a few times. This chain links TRBV2 with TRBJ2-2, with D unresolved. Trimming took off 8 bases at V and 0 bases at J, with 7 bases between the two ends. CDR1 is SNHLY, CDR2 FYNNEI, per germline. The CDR3 extends over 13 amino acids. DNA for the CDR3: TGTGCCAGCCAGACACCGAACACCGGGGAGCTGTTTTTT. It translates to CASQTPNTGELFF.

The chain has TRBV25-1 and TRBJ2-6, with D perhaps assigned TRBD1 or TRBD2 (5 bases each). The V end was cut by 6 bases, the J end by 2 bases, with 11 bases between. There are 15 residues in the CDR3. Germline V gives CDR1 MGHDK, CDR2 SYGVNS. The CDR3 protein is CASSPGGTGANVLTF. CDR3 nucleotides: TGTGCCAGCAGCCCTGGGGGTACTGGGGCCAACGTCCTGACTTTC. The variable domain in full, completed from reference TRBV25-1 and TRBJ2-6, reads EADIYQTPRYLVIGTGKKITLECSQTMGHDKMYWYQQDPGMELHLIHYSYGVNSTEKGDLSSESTVSRIRTEHFPLTLESARPSHTSQYLCASSPGGTGANVLTFGAGSRLTVL.

The V and J genes are TRBV2 and TRBJ1-5; D not certain. CDR1 is SNHLY and CDR2 is FYNNEI in the germline V gene. V shed 10 bases and J shed 6 bases, with 19 bases lying between them. The CDR3 has 14 residues. CDR3 amino acids: CAIRLAGGGQPQHF. In DNA form, the CDR3 reads TGTGCCATCCGACTAGCGGGAGGAGGTCAGCCCCAGCATTTT.

This clonotype was detected a few times. The V call is TRBV9, the J call TRBJ2-5; 9 bases are shared with TRBD2. V gave up 1 base and J gave up 4 bases; unmatched junction bases: 11. This CDR3 is 17 amino acids long. The germline V gene has CDR1 SGDLS and CDR2 YYNGEE. CDR3 region: CASSVPAGGPGGETQYF. The CDR3 nucleotides read TGTGCCAGCAGCGTACCAGCGGGAGGCCCAGGGGGAGAGACCCAGTACTTC.